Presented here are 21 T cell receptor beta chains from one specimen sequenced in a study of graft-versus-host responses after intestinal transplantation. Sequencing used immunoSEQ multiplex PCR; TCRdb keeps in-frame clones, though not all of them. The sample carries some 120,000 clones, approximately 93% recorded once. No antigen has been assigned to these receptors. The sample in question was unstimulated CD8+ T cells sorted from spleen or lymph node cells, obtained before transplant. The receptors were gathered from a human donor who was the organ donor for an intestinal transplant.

This chain's CDR3 is CASSYERGGGGYTF. In DNA form, the CDR3 reads TGTGCCAGCAGTTACGAGCGGGGAGGAGGCGGCTACACCTTC. This chain connects TRBV6-6 to TRBJ1-2, with D unclear. Trimming took 2 bases from V and 8 from J, leaving 15 bases between them. The CDR3 covers 14 residues. Germline V gene lookup returns CDR1 MNHNY and CDR2 SVGAGI (reference sequence).

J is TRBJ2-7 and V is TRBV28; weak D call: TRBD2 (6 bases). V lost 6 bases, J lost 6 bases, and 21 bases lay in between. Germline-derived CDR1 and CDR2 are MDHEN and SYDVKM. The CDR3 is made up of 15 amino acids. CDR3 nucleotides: TGTGCCAGCAGCCCCTTCGGGAGCCACAGCGGCGAGCAGTACTTC. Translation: CASSPFGSHSGEQYF. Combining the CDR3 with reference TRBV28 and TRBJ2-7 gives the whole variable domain DVKVTQSSRYLVKRTGEKVFLECVQDMDHENMFWYRQDPGLGLRLIYFSYDVKMKEKGDIPEGYSVSREKKERFSLILESASTNQTSMYLCASSPFGSHSGEQYFGPGTRLTVT.

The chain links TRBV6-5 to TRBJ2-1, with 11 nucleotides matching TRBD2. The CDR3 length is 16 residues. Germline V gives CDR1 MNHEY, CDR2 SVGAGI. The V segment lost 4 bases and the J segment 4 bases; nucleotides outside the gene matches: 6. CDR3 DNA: TGTGCCAGCAGTTTAGTAGCGGGAGGGCCTTACAATGAGCAGTTCTTC. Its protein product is CASSLVAGGPYNEQFF.

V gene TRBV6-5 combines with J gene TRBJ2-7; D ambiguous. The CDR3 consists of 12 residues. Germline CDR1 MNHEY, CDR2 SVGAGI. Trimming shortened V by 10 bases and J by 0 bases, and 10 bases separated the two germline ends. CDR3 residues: CATSVNSYEQYF. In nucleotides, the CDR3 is TGTGCCACCTCTGTCAACTCCTACGAGCAGTACTTC.

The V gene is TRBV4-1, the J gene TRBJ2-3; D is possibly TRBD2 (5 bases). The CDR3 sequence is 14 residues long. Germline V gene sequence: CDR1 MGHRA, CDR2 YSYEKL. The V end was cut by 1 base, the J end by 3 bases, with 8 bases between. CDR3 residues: CASSQVGLTDTQYF. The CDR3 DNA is TGCGCCAGCAGCCAAGTCGGACTGACAGATACGCAGTATTTT.

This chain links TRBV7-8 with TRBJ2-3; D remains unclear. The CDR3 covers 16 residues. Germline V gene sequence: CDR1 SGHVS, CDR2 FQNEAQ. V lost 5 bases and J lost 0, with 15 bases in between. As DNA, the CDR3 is TGTGCCAGCAGCGACGATATAAGACCGAGCACAGATACGCAGTATTTT. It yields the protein CASSDDIRPSTDTQYF.

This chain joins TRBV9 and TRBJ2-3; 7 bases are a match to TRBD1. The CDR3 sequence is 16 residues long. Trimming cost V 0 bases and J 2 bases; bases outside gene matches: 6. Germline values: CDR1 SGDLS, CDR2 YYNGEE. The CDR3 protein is CASSVETGAFTDTQYF. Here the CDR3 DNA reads TGTGCCAGCAGCGTAGAAACAGGGGCGTTCACAGATACGCAGTATTTT.

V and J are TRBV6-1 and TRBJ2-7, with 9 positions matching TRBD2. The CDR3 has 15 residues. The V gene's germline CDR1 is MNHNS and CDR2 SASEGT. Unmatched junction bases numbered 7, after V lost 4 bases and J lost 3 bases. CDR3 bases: TGTGCCAGCAGTGTAGGGCCAGCGGGAGGCTACGAGCAGTACTTC. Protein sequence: CASSVGPAGGYEQYF.

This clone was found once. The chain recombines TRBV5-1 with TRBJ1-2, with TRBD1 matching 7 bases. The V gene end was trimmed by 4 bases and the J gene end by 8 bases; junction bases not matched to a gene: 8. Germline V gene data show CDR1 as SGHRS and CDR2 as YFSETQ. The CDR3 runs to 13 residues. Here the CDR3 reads CASSPTTGRGYTF. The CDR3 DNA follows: TGCGCCAGCAGCCCTACGACAGGGCGCGGCTACACCTTC.

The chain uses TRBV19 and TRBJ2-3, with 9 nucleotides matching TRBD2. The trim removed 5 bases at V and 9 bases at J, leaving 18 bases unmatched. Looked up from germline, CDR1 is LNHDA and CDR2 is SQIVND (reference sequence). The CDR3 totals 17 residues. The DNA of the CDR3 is TGTGCCAGTAGTGTGACTCTAGCGGGGCTGCTATTTGGGACGCAGTATTTT. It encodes CASSVTLAGLLFGTQYF.

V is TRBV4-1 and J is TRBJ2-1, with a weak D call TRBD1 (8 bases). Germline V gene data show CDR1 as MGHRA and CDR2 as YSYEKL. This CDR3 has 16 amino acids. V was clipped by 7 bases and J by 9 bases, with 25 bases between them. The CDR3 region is CASMPLGGTGLSEQFF. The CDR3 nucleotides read TGCGCCAGCATGCCACTGGGGGGGACAGGTCTATCTGAGCAGTTCTTC.

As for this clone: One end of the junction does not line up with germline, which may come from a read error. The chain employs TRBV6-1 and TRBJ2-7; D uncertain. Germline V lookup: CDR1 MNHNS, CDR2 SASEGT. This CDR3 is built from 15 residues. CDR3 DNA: TGTGCCAGCAATGAATGGGCTTCGAGCTCCTACGAGCAGTACTTC. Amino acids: CASNEWASSSYEQYF.

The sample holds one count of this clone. CDR3 sequence (DNA): TGTGCCAGCAGCCTAAGACTAGCGGGAGTAGTTAATGAGCAGTTCTTC. The encoded protein is CASSLRLAGVVNEQFF. The V and J genes are TRBV9 and TRBJ2-1; 12 bases agree with TRBD2. The CDR3 is 16 amino acids. Germline-derived CDR1 and CDR2 are SGDLS and YYNGEE. Trimming took 4 bases from V and 7 from J; bases not matched to a gene: 9.

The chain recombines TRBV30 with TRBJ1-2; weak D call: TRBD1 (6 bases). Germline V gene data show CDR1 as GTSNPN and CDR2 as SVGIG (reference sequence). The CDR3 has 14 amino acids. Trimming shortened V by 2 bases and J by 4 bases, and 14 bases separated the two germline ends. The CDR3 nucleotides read TGTGCCTGGAGTCCCACCGGACAGAGCTATGGCTACACCTTC. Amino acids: CAWSPTGQSYGYTF.

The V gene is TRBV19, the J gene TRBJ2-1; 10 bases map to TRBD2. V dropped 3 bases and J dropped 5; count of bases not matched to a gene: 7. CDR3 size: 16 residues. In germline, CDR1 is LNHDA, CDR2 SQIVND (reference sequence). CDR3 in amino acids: CASSILASGGNNEQFF. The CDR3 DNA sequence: TGTGCCAGTAGTATCCTGGCTAGCGGGGGTAACAATGAGCAGTTCTTC.

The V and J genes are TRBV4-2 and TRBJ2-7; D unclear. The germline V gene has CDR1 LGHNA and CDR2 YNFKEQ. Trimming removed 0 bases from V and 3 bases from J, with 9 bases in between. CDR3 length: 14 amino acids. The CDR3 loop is CASSQEFKYYEQYF. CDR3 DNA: TGTGCCAGCAGCCAAGAATTTAAGTACTACGAGCAGTACTTC.

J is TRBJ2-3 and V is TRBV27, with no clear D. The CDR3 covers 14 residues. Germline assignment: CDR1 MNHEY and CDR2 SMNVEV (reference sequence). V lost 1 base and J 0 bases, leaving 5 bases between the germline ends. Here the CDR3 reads CASSLFASTDTQYF. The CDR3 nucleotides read TGTGCCAGCAGTTTATTTGCTAGCACAGATACGCAGTATTTT.

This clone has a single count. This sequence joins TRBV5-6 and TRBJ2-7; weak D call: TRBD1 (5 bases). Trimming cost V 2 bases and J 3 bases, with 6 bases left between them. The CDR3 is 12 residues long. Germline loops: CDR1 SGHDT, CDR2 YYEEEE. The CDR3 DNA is TGTGCCAGCAGCTTAGGGGACTACGAGCAGTACTTC. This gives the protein CASSLGDYEQYF.

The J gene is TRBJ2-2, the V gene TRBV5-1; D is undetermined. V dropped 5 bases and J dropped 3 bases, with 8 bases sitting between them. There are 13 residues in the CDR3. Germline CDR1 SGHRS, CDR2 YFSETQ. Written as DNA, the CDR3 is TGCGCCAGCAGATTTGGTTACACCGGGGAGCTGTTTTTT. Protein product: CASRFGYTGELFF.

The CDR3 coding sequence is TGTGCCAGCAGCTTGGCACGTCGTGCTGAGCAGTTCTTC. It translates to CASSLARRAEQFF. The V call is TRBV5-6, the J call TRBJ2-1; unclear D gene. Germline CDR1 is SGHDT and CDR2 is YYEEEE. The V end lost 0 bases, the J end lost 9 bases, and 10 bases lay between the germline ends. The CDR3 covers 13 residues.

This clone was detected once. For the CDR3, the DNA is TGTGCCCGGGAGGGGGCCAAGGGTGGCTACACCTTC. Translation gives CAREGAKGGYTF. The J gene is TRBJ1-2, the V gene TRBV30; 7 nucleotides agree with TRBD1. CDR3 length: 12 amino acids. Germline trimming cut 8 bases from V and 7 bases from J; bases unmatched to any gene: 10. In germline, CDR1 is GTSNPN, CDR2 SVGIG (reference sequence). The full variable domain, completed using reference TRBV30 and TRBJ1-2, is SQTIHQWPATLVQPVGSPLSLECTVEGTSNPNLYWYRQAAGRGLQLLFYSVGIGQISSEVPQNLSASRPQDRQFILSSKKLLLSDSGFYLCAREGAKGGYTFGSGTRLTVV.